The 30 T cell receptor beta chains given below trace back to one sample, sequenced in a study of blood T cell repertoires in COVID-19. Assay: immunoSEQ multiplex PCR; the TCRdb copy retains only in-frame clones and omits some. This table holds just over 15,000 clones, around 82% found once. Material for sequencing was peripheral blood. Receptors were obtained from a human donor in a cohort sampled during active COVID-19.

CDR3 region: CASSSDPTDSGNTIYF. The CDR3 DNA sequence: TGCGCCAGCAGCTCGGATCCGACTGACTCTGGAAACACCATATATTTT. The chain uses TRBV5-1 and TRBJ1-3; no clear D gene. The germline V gene encodes CDR1 SGHRS and CDR2 YFSETQ. V lost 3 bases and J 0 bases, leaving 13 bases between the germline ends. This CDR3 spans 16 amino acids.

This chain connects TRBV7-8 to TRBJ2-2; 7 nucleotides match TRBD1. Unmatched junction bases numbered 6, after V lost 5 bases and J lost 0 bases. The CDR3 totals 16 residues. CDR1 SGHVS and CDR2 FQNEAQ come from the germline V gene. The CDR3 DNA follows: TGTGCCAGCAGCGTACTCGGGACAGCGAACACCGGGGAGCTGTTTTTT. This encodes CASSVLGTANTGELFF.

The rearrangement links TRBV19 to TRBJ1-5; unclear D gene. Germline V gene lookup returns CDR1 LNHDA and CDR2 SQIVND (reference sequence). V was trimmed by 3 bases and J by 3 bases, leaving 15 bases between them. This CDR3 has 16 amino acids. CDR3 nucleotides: TGTGCCAGTAGTATCGCCCAGGCCCCCCACAATCAGCCCCAGCATTTT. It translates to CASSIAQAPHNQPQHF.

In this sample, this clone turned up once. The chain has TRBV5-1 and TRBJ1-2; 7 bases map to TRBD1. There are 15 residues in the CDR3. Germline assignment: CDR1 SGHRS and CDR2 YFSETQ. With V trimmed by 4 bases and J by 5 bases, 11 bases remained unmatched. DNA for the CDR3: TGCGCCAGCAGCCCAGGGGGATACGCGTCTTATGGCTACACCTTC. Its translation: CASSPGGYASYGYTF.

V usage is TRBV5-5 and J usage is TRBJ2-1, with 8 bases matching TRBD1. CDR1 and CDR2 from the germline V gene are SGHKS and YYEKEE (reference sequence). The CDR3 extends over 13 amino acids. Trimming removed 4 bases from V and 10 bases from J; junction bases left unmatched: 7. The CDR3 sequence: CASSLDRVGEQFF. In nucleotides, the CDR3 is TGTGCCAGCAGCCTGGACAGGGTAGGGGAGCAGTTCTTC.

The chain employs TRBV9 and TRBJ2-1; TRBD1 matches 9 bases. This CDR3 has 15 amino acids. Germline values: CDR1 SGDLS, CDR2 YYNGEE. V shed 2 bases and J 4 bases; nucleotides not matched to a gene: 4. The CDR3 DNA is TGTGCCAGCAGCGTGGGACAGGGTCTTTACAATGAGCAGTTCTTC. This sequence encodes CASSVGQGLYNEQFF.

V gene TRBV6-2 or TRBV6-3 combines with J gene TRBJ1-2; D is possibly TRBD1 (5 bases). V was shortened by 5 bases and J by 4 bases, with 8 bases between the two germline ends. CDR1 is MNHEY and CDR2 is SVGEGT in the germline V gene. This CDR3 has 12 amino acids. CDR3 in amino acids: CASSDSAYGYTF. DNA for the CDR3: TGTGCCAGCAGTGACAGTGCCTATGGCTACACCTTC.

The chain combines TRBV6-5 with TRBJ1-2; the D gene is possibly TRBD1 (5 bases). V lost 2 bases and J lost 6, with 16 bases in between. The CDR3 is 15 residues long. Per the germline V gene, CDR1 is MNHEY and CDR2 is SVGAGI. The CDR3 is CASSYRSGSVDGYTF. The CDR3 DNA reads TGTGCCAGCAGTTACAGATCAGGGTCGGTTGATGGCTACACCTTC.

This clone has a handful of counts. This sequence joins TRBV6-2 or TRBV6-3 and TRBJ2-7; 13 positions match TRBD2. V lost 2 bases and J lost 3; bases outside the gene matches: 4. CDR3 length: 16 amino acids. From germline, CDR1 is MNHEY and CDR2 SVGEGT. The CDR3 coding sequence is TGTGCCAGCAGTTACGGGGGACTAGCGGGATTCTACGAGCAGTACTTC. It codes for CASSYGGLAGFYEQYF.

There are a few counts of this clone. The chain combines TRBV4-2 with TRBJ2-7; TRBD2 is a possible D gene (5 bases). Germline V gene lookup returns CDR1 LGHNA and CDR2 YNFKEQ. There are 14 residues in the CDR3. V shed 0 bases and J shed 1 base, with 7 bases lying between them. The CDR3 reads CASSQEPGSYEQYF. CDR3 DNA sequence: TGTGCCAGCAGCCAAGAACCGGGGTCCTACGAGCAGTACTTC.

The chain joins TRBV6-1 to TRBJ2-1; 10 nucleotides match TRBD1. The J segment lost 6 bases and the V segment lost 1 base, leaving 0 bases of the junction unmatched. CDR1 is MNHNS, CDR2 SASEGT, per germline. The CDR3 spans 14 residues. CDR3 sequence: CASSEGTGGNEQFF. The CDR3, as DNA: TGTGCCAGCAGTGAAGGGACAGGGGGCAATGAGCAGTTCTTC.

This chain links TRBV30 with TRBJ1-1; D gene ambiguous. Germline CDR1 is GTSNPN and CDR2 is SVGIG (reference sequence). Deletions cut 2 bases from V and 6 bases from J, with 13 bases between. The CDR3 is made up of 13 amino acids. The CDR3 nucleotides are TGTGCCTGGAGTCCGGGGTATCTGGCTGAAGCTTTCTTT. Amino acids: CAWSPGYLAEAFF.

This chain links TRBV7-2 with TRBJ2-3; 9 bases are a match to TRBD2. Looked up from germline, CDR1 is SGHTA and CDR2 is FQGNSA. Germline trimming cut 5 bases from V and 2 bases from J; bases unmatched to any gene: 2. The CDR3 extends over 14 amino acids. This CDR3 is CASSQGLATDTQYF. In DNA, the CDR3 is TGTGCCAGCAGCCAGGGACTAGCCACAGATACGCAGTATTTT.

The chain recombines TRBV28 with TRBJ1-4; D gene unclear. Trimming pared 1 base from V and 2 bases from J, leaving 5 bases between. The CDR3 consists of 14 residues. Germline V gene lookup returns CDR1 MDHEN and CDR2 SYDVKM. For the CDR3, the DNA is TGTGCCAGCAGTTTATCACAGACTAATGAAAAACTGTTTTTT. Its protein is CASSLSQTNEKLFF.

CDR3 loop: CASSQESAGGGEKLFF. The CDR3 DNA reads TGTGCCAGCAGCCAAGAAAGCGCAGGGGGCGGTGAAAAACTGTTTTTT. The chain links TRBV4-2 to TRBJ1-4; 8 nucleotides agree with TRBD1. The V gene end was trimmed by 0 bases and the J gene end by 7 bases; junction bases not matched to a gene: 7. The CDR3 spans 16 residues. Germline assignment: CDR1 LGHNA and CDR2 YNFKEQ.

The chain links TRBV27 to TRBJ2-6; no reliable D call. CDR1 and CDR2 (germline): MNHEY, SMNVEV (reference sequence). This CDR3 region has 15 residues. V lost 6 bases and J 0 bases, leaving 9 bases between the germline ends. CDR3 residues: CASRGTHSGANVLTF. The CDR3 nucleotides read TGTGCCAGCAGGGGCACCCACTCTGGGGCCAACGTCCTGACTTTC. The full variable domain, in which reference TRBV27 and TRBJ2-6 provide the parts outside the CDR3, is EAQVTQNPRYLITVTGKKLTVTCSQNMNHEYMSWYRQDPGLGLRQIYYSMNVEVTDKGDVPEGYKVSRKEKRNFPLILESPSPNQTSLYFCASRGTHSGANVLTFGAGSRLTVL.

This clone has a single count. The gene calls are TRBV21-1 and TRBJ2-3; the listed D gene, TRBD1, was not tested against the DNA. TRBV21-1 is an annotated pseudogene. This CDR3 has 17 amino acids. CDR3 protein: CASSKPRWGTGGDTQYF. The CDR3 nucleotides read TGTGCCAGCAGCAAACCTAGGTGGGGGACAGGGGGGGATACGCAGTATTTT.

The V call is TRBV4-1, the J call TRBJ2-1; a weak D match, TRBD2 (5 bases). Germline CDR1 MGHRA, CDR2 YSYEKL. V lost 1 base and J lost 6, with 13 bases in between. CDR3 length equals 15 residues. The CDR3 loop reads CASSQVPGSGNEQFF. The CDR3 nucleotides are TGCGCCAGCAGCCAAGTGCCGGGATCCGGCAATGAGCAGTTCTTC.

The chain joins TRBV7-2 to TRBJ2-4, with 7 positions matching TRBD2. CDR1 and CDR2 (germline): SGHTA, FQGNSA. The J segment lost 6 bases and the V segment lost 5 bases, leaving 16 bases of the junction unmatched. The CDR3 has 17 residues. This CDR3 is CASSPPDGGNFANIQYF. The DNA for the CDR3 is TGTGCCAGCAGCCCCCCGGACGGGGGGAATTTTGCAAACATTCAGTACTTC.

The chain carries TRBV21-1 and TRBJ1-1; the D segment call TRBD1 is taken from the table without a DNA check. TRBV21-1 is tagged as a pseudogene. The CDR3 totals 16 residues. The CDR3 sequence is CASSANRGPLNTEAFF. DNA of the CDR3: TGTGCCAGCAGCGCCAACAGGGGACCGTTGAACACTGAAGCTTTCTTT.

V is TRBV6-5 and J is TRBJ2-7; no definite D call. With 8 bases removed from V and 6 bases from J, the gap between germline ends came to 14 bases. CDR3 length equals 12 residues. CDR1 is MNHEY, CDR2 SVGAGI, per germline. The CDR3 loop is CASDVSGSEQYF. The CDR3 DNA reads TGTGCCAGCGATGTTTCGGGTTCCGAGCAGTACTTC.

The CDR3 loop is CASSRGGAANEQFF. Written as DNA, the CDR3 is TGTGCCAGCAGCCGCGGAGGAGCGGCTAATGAGCAGTTCTTC. The chain employs TRBV7-3 and TRBJ2-1, with D possibly matching TRBD2 (5 bases). CDR1 is SGHTA, CDR2 FQGTGA, per germline. Trimming removed 5 bases from V and 7 bases from J, with 15 bases in between. This CDR3 is built from 14 residues.

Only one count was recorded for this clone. Here the CDR3 reads CASSVDPNSREQYF. CDR3 coding DNA: TGTGCCAGCAGCGTAGACCCTAACTCTCGGGAGCAGTACTTC. V and J are TRBV9 and TRBJ2-7; D gene uncertain. V was clipped by 0 bases and J by 7 bases, with 14 bases between them. The CDR3 contains 14 residues. Looked up from germline, CDR1 is SGDLS and CDR2 is YYNGEE.

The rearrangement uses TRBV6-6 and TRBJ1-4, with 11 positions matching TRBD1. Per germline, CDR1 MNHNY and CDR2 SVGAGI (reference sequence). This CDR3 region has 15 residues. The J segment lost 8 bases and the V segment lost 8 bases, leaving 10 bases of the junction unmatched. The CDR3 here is CASLPRGQGGEKLFF. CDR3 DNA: TGTGCCAGCTTACCTAGGGGACAGGGGGGAGAAAAACTGTTTTTT.

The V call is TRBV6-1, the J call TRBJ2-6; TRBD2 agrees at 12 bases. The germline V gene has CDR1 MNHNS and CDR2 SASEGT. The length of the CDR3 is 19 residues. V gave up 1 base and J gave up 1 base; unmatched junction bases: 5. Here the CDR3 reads CASSEVGLAGGSGANVLTF. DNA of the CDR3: TGTGCCAGCAGTGAAGTTGGCCTAGCGGGGGGGTCTGGGGCCAACGTCCTGACTTTC.

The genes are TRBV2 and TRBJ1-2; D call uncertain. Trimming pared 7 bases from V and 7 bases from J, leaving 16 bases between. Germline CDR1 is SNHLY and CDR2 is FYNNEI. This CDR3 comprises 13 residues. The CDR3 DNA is TGTGCCAGCACCGAAAGAGGGTCCAGTGGCTACACCTTC. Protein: CASTERGSSGYTF.

The CDR3 spells CASSLGTGNSPLHF. In DNA form, the CDR3 reads TGTGCCAGCAGCTTAGGGACAGGAAATTCACCCCTCCACTTT. The chain employs TRBV7-8 and TRBJ1-6, with TRBD1 matching over 7 bases. The germline V gene encodes CDR1 SGHVS and CDR2 FQNEAQ. Unmatched junction bases numbered 1, after V lost 1 base and J lost 7 bases. The CDR3 runs to 14 residues.

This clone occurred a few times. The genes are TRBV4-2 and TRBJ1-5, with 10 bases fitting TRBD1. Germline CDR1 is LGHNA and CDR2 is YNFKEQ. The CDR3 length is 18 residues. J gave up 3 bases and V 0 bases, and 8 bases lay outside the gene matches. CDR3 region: CASSQDGQTGGSNQPQHF. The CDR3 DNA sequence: TGTGCCAGCAGCCAAGACGGCCAGACAGGGGGCTCCAATCAGCCCCAGCATTTT.

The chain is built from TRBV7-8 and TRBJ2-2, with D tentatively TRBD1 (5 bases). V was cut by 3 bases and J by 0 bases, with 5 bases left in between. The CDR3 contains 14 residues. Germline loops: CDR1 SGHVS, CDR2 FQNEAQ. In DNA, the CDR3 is TGTGCCAGCAGCTTCAGGGCGAACACCGGGGAGCTGTTTTTT. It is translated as CASSFRANTGELFF.

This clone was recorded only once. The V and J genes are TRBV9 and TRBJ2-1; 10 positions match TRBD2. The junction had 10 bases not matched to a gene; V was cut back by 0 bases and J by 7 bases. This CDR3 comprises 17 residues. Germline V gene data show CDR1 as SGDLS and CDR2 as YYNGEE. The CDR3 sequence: CASSVVRAGGPSNEQFF. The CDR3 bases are TGTGCCAGCAGCGTAGTTCGAGCGGGAGGGCCATCAAATGAGCAGTTCTTC.